Listed below are T cell receptor beta chains from one sample, sequenced in a study of siplizumab effects on memory and regulatory T cells. TCRdb's table, derived via immunoSEQ multiplex PCR, lists solely in-frame clones and lacks some. The sample lists around 100,000 clones, more than 90% occurring once. The specimen sequenced was CD4+ T cells sorted from blood. Receptors originate from a human donor in good health. The CDR3 runs from the conserved cysteine through the conserved F or W.

V	J	CDR3
TRBV6-5	TRBJ1-6	CASSFGTVNSPLHF
TRBV7-2	TRBJ2-1	CASSSLQGAYEQFF
TRBV27	TRBJ2-3	CASSSGGGRTDTQYF
TRBV4-1	TRBJ2-3	CASSQGRLADLVRSTDTQYF
TRBV7-9	TRBJ2-2	CASILTRDRGTGELFF
TRBV30	TRBJ1-1	CAWSGDRVSMNTEAFF
TRBV11-3	TRBJ1-2	CASSLDSRDRCGYTF
TRBV6-6	TRBJ1-1	CASSYSPQNTEAFF
TRBV5-1	TRBJ1-2	CASEGPLGEDGYGYTF
TRBV9	TRBJ2-2	CASSAGLDGGTGELFF
TRBV10-3	TRBJ2-3	CAISSGLAGGSDTQYF
TRBV5-1	TRBJ1-2	CASSRGTADGYTF
TRBV11-2	TRBJ1-2	CASRAGGYGYTF
TRBV6-6	TRBJ1-3	CASSYSGGNTIYF
TRBV27	TRBJ2-7	CASSPLRTDSSYEQYF
TRBV28	TRBJ2-7	CASSPGLAGTYEQYF
TRBV5-4	TRBJ2-1	CASSLTSGGSLREQFF
TRBV19	TRBJ2-2	CASSIKGRRAGELFF
TRBV9	TRBJ2-4	CASSPRPDETKNIQYF
TRBV9	TRBJ2-5	CASSVGGTRGETQYF
TRBV29-1	TRBJ1-2	CSVEGRGRDYGYTF
TRBV5-1	TRBJ2-2	CASSLTSGVTGELFF
TRBV6-5	TRBJ1-1	CASSYTGLGTEAFF
TRBV7-2	TRBJ2-2	CASSIRQGATGELFF
TRBV28	TRBJ2-6	CASRTAVTVPGANVLTF
TRBV7-8	TRBJ2-3	CASSRVGLAAPDTQYF
TRBV19	TRBJ2-5	CASSIEGVKETQYF
TRBV19	TRBJ1-5	CASSISGTGGFQPQHF
TRBV4-2	.	CASSQGAGTGGIYEQYF
TRBV6-6	TRBJ2-1	CASTKDRGWVDEQFF
TRBV15	TRBJ1-4	CATSSGTGGAGKLFF
TRBV9	TRBJ2-1	CASGSGESSYNEQFF
TRBV7-3	TRBJ2-3	CASSLRPGTDTQYF
TRBV7-9	TRBJ2-2	CASSFLGSNTGELFF
TRBV30	TRBJ2-5	CAWSRQGVVQWQETQYF
TRBV6-1	TRBJ1-5	CASSDTGKGSQPQHF
TRBV18	TRBJ1-2	CASSFGPSNYGYTF
TRBV6-1	TRBJ2-5	CASSIPGGVQTQYF
TRBV28	TRBJ1-3	CASSSDSGNTIYF
TRBV4-1	TRBJ2-5	CASSRGALGETQYF
TRBV9	TRBJ2-7	CASSPDRGPPYEQYF